This is a list of T cell receptor beta chains from one sample in a study of shared clonotypes between healthy human individuals. The assay was immunoSEQ multiplex PCR, and TCRdb's table has in-frame clones only and misses some. The sample includes approximately 1.4 million clones, 98% of them seen just once. Sequencing was performed on naive CD4+ T cells sorted from blood. The receptors stem from a man aged 30 to 39 in good health. CDR3s include the opening cysteine and the closing phenylalanine or tryptophan. The D gene is left open where the match is weak. Clone size is stated in some rows and not others, as once, few, many or a class when expanded.

v_call: TRBV19
j_call: TRBJ2-7
d_call: .
clone_size: .
cdr3_aa: CASSLQGYEQYF
cdr3_nt: TGTGCCAGTAGTTTACAGGGATACGAGCAGTACTTC

v_call: TRBV5-1
j_call: TRBJ2-3
d_call: TRBD2
clone_size: .
cdr3_aa: CASSLDGGALPDTQYF
cdr3_nt: TGCGCCAGCAGCTTGGACGGGGGGGCACTACCAGATACGCAGTATTTT

v_call: TRBV27
j_call: TRBJ2-7
d_call: TRBD1
clone_size: .
cdr3_aa: CASRTGDYYEQYF
cdr3_nt: TGTGCCAGCCGGACAGGGGATTACTACGAGCAGTACTTC

v_call: TRBV11-2
j_call: TRBJ1-1
d_call: TRBD1
clone_size: .
cdr3_aa: CASSPGQGLMNTEAFF
cdr3_nt: TGTGCCAGCAGCCCCGGACAGGGGTTAATGAACACTGAAGCTTTCTTT

v_call: TRBV5-1
j_call: TRBJ2-3
d_call: TRBD1
clone_size: .
cdr3_aa: CASSTDRATDTQYF
cdr3_nt: TGCGCCAGCAGCACCGACAGGGCGACAGATACGCAGTATTTT

v_call: TRBV18
j_call: TRBJ2-2
d_call: TRBD1
clone_size: .
cdr3_aa: CASSPRTGTGNTGELFF
cdr3_nt: TGTGCCAGCTCACCACGTACCGGGACAGGGAACACCGGGGAGCTGTTTTTT

v_call: TRBV9
j_call: TRBJ1-2
d_call: TRBD1
clone_size: .
cdr3_aa: CASSVGWDRTYYGYTF
cdr3_nt: TGTGCCAGCAGCGTAGGGTGGGACAGGACCTACTATGGCTACACCTTC

v_call: TRBV28
j_call: TRBJ2-7
d_call: .
clone_size: .
cdr3_aa: CASSARYEQYF
cdr3_nt: TGTGCCAGCAGCGCTAGGTACGAGCAGTACTTC

v_call: TRBV10-3
j_call: TRBJ2-7
d_call: TRBD1
clone_size: .
cdr3_aa: CAISEHDRGNRAYEQYF
cdr3_nt: TGTGCCATCAGTGAGCACGACAGGGGAAATAGGGCCTACGAGCAGTACTTC

v_call: TRBV18
j_call: TRBJ1-4
d_call: .
clone_size: .
cdr3_aa: CASSSLIDRANEKLFF
cdr3_nt: TGTGCCAGCTCATCTCTCATTGACAGAGCTAATGAAAAACTGTTTTTT

v_call: TRBV19
j_call: TRBJ1-5
d_call: .
clone_size: .
cdr3_aa: CASSTRAFSEPQHF
cdr3_nt: TGTGCCAGTAGCACGCGGGCGTTCTCGGAGCCCCAGCATTTT

v_call: TRBV30
j_call: TRBJ1-4
d_call: .
clone_size: .
cdr3_aa: CAWSVTGAQLFF
cdr3_nt: TGTGCCTGGAGTGTGACCGGGGCCCAACTGTTTTTT

v_call: TRBV2
j_call: TRBJ2-2
d_call: .
clone_size: .
cdr3_aa: CASSPGNTGELFF
cdr3_nt: TGTGCCAGCAGTCCCGGGAACACCGGGGAGCTGTTTTTT

v_call: TRBV10-2
j_call: TRBJ2-2
d_call: .
clone_size: .
cdr3_aa: CASTPGPTGELFF
cdr3_nt: TGCGCCAGCACCCCAGGCCCCACCGGGGAGCTGTTTTTT

v_call: TRBV28
j_call: TRBJ2-3
d_call: TRBD1
clone_size: .
cdr3_aa: CASTGGADTQYF
cdr3_nt: TGTGCCAGCACAGGGGGCGCAGATACGCAGTATTTT

v_call: TRBV6-4
j_call: TRBJ2-2
d_call: .
clone_size: .
cdr3_aa: CASSIEGAGELFF
cdr3_nt: TGTGCCAGCAGTATAGAGGGAGCCGGGGAGCTGTTTTTT

v_call: TRBV5-4
j_call: TRBJ1-1
d_call: .
clone_size: .
cdr3_aa: CASSLERGRATEAFF
cdr3_nt: TGTGCCAGCAGCTTAGAAAGGGGCAGGGCGACTGAAGCTTTCTTT

v_call: TRBV11-1
j_call: TRBJ2-2
d_call: TRBD1
clone_size: .
cdr3_aa: CASSLRTGFSGELFF
cdr3_nt: TGTGCCAGCAGCCTGAGGACAGGGTTCAGTGGGGAGCTGTTTTTT

v_call: TRBV30
j_call: TRBJ2-1
d_call: .
clone_size: .
cdr3_aa: CAWSVLMGASGRGSYNEQFF
cdr3_nt: TGTGCCTGGAGTGTACTCATGGGGGCTAGCGGACGAGGATCATACAATGAGCAGTTCTTC

v_call: TRBV5-1
j_call: TRBJ2-1
d_call: TRBD2
clone_size: .
cdr3_aa: CASSLQTSGSGNEQFF
cdr3_nt: TGCGCCAGCAGCTTGCAGACTAGCGGGAGTGGAAATGAGCAGTTCTTC

v_call: TRBV28
j_call: TRBJ1-4
d_call: .
clone_size: .
cdr3_aa: CASSLFGEKLFF
cdr3_nt: TGTGCCAGCAGTTTATTTGGTGAAAAACTGTTTTTT

v_call: TRBV19
j_call: TRBJ1-2
d_call: .
clone_size: .
cdr3_aa: CASSGANYGYTF
cdr3_nt: TGTGCCAGTAGTGGAGCTAACTATGGCTACACCTTC

v_call: TRBV7-9
j_call: TRBJ1-4
d_call: TRBD1
clone_size: .
cdr3_aa: CASSLWRDRVEKLFF
cdr3_nt: TGTGCCAGCAGCTTATGGCGGGACAGGGTTGAAAAACTGTTTTTT

v_call: TRBV7-2
j_call: TRBJ2-3
d_call: .
clone_size: once
cdr3_aa: CASSLAAYADTQYF
cdr3_nt: TGTGCCAGCAGCTTAGCCGCGTACGCAGATACGCAGTATTTT

v_call: TRBV6-1
j_call: TRBJ1-2
d_call: TRBD1
clone_size: .
cdr3_aa: CASSDRQGDYGYTF
cdr3_nt: TGTGCCAGCAGTGACCGACAGGGGGACTACGGCTACACCTTC

v_call: TRBV29-1
j_call: TRBJ2-1
d_call: .
clone_size: .
cdr3_aa: CSADRDLNEQFF
cdr3_nt: TGCAGCGCCGACAGGGACTTGAATGAGCAGTTCTTC

v_call: TRBV2
j_call: TRBJ2-5
d_call: TRBD1
clone_size: once
cdr3_aa: CASSGQGQETQYF
cdr3_nt: TGTGCCAGCAGCGGACAGGGACAAGAGACCCAGTACTTC

v_call: TRBV18
j_call: TRBJ1-4
d_call: TRBD1
clone_size: .
cdr3_aa: CASSRTGPNEKLFF
cdr3_nt: TGTGCCAGCTCAAGGACAGGTCCTAATGAAAAACTGTTTTTT

v_call: TRBV19
j_call: TRBJ2-2
d_call: .
clone_size: .
cdr3_aa: CASSIVRAGELFF
cdr3_nt: TGTGCCAGTAGTATAGTAAGGGCCGGGGAGCTGTTTTTT

v_call: TRBV27
j_call: TRBJ2-7
d_call: TRBD2
clone_size: .
cdr3_aa: CASSLSGGEQYF
cdr3_nt: TGTGCCAGCAGTTTATCGGGAGGGGAGCAGTACTTC

v_call: TRBV5-1
j_call: TRBJ2-3
d_call: .
clone_size: .
cdr3_aa: CASSFLGVSTDTQYF
cdr3_nt: TGCGCCAGCAGCTTTTTAGGGGTCAGCACAGATACGCAGTATTTT

v_call: TRBV19
j_call: TRBJ1-2
d_call: .
clone_size: .
cdr3_aa: CASSFTGKNNYGYTF
cdr3_nt: TGTGCCAGTAGTTTCACAGGGAAAAATAACTATGGCTACACCTTC

v_call: TRBV5-8
j_call: TRBJ2-1
d_call: TRBD2
clone_size: .
cdr3_aa: CASSLLLAGGSEQFF
cdr3_nt: TGTGCCAGCAGCTTGCTCCTAGCGGGAGGTAGTGAGCAGTTCTTC

v_call: TRBV19
j_call: TRBJ2-1
d_call: .
clone_size: .
cdr3_aa: CASTYGSYNEQFF
cdr3_nt: TGTGCCAGTACCTATGGTTCCTACAATGAGCAGTTCTTC

v_call: TRBV12-5
j_call: TRBJ1-3
d_call: .
clone_size: .
cdr3_aa: CASGRGPGNTIYF
cdr3_nt: TGTGCTAGTGGCCGGGGACCTGGAAACACCATATATTTT

v_call: TRBV5-1
j_call: TRBJ2-7
d_call: .
clone_size: .
cdr3_aa: CASSLGQGVTYYEQYF
cdr3_nt: TGCGCCAGCAGCTTGGGACAAGGGGTGACCTACTACGAGCAGTACTTC

v_call: TRBV4-3
j_call: TRBJ2-2
d_call: TRBD2
clone_size: .
cdr3_aa: CASSQLGVLAGTGELFF
cdr3_nt: TGCGCCAGCAGCCAGTTGGGCGTGCTAGCGGGCACCGGGGAGCTGTTTTTT

v_call: TRBV5-5
j_call: TRBJ2-2
d_call: TRBD2
clone_size: .
cdr3_aa: CASSLLAGGNTGELFF
cdr3_nt: TGTGCCAGCAGCTTATTGGCGGGAGGGAACACCGGGGAGCTGTTTTTT

v_call: TRBV5-1
j_call: TRBJ2-4
d_call: .
clone_size: .
cdr3_aa: CASSAPREGNIQYF
cdr3_nt: TGCGCCAGCAGCGCTCCCCGAGAGGGAAACATTCAGTACTTC

v_call: TRBV7-2
j_call: TRBJ1-2
d_call: TRBD1
clone_size: once
cdr3_aa: CASSLRDRGAIGYTF
cdr3_nt: TGTGCCAGCAGCCTGAGGGACAGGGGGGCGATTGGCTACACCTTC

v_call: TRBV6-1
j_call: TRBJ1-2
d_call: .
clone_size: .
cdr3_aa: CASSKQGYGYTF
cdr3_nt: TGTGCCAGCAGCAAACAGGGCTATGGCTACACCTTC

v_call: TRBV28
j_call: TRBJ2-7
d_call: TRBD2
clone_size: .
cdr3_aa: CASSLSLAGVYEQYF
cdr3_nt: TGTGCCAGCAGTTTATCCCTAGCGGGAGTCTACGAGCAGTACTTC

v_call: TRBV18
j_call: TRBJ2-1
d_call: .
clone_size: .
cdr3_aa: CASSRGPEYEQFF
cdr3_nt: TGTGCCAGCTCACGGGGGCCGGAGTATGAGCAGTTCTTC

v_call: TRBV6-4
j_call: TRBJ1-1
d_call: TRBD1
clone_size: once
cdr3_aa: CASSVEGAWDTEAFF
cdr3_nt: TGTGCCAGCAGTGTCGAGGGGGCGTGGGACACTGAAGCTTTCTTT

v_call: TRBV5-6
j_call: TRBJ2-5
d_call: .
clone_size: .
cdr3_aa: CASSLATGVFMETQYF
cdr3_nt: TGTGCCAGCAGCTTGGCCACTGGGGTTTTCATGGAGACCCAGTACTTC

v_call: TRBV5-4
j_call: TRBJ2-1
d_call: .
clone_size: .
cdr3_aa: CAIRQTQSSYNEQFF
cdr3_nt: TGTGCCATAAGACAGACACAGAGCTCCTACAATGAGCAGTTCTTC

v_call: TRBV4-1
j_call: TRBJ1-2
d_call: TRBD1
clone_size: .
cdr3_aa: CASSQTGGGNYGYTF
cdr3_nt: TGCGCCAGCAGCCAGACAGGGGGGGGCAACTATGGCTACACCTTC

v_call: TRBV27
j_call: TRBJ1-4
d_call: .
clone_size: .
cdr3_aa: CASSPGTLITNEKLFF
cdr3_nt: TGTGCCAGCAGTCCTGGGACGCTTATAACTAATGAAAAACTGTTTTTT

v_call: TRBV11-2
j_call: TRBJ2-5
d_call: .
clone_size: .
cdr3_aa: CASSLDLGTPRETQYF
cdr3_nt: TGTGCCAGCAGCTTAGACCTAGGGACCCCAAGGGAGACCCAGTACTTC

v_call: TRBV7-8
j_call: TRBJ1-5
d_call: .
clone_size: .
cdr3_aa: CASSPGLSELMHF
cdr3_nt: TGTGCCAGCAGCCCCGGTTTGTCGGAGCTTATGCATTTT

v_call: TRBV10-2
j_call: TRBJ2-6
d_call: .
clone_size: .
cdr3_aa: CASSEVGPEGANVLTF
cdr3_nt: TGCGCCAGCAGTGAAGTAGGCCCAGAGGGGGCCAACGTCCTGACTTTC

v_call: TRBV14
j_call: TRBJ1-3
d_call: .
clone_size: .
cdr3_aa: CASSQGRNHGNTIYF
cdr3_nt: TGTGCCAGCAGCCAAGGCAGGAACCACGGAAACACCATATATTTT

v_call: TRBV7-9
j_call: TRBJ1-1
d_call: .
clone_size: .
cdr3_aa: CASSQDPNTEAFF
cdr3_nt: TGTGCCAGCAGCCAAGACCCGAACACTGAAGCTTTCTTT

v_call: TRBV7-9
j_call: TRBJ2-2
d_call: TRBD1
clone_size: .
cdr3_aa: CASSYPGQGTGELFF
cdr3_nt: TGTGCCAGCAGCTATCCCGGACAGGGCACCGGGGAGCTGTTTTTT

v_call: TRBV5-1
j_call: TRBJ1-1
d_call: TRBD1
clone_size: .
cdr3_aa: CASSRDRAGHTEAFF
cdr3_nt: TGCGCCAGCAGCCGAGACAGGGCCGGGCACACTGAAGCTTTCTTT